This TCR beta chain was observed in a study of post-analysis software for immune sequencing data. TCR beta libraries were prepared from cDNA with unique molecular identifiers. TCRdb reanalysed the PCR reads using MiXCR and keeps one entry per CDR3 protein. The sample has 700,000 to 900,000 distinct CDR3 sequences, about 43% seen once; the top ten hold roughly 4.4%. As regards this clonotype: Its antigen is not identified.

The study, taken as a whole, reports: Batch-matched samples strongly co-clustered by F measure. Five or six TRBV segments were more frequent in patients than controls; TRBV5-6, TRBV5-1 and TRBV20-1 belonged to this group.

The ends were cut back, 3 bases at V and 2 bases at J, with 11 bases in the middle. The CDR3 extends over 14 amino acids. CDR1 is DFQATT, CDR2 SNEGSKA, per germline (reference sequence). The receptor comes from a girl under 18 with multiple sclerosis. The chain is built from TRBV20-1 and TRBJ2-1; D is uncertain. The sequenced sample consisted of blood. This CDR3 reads CSASVLTPYNEQFF. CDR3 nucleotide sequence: TGCAGTGCTAGTGTCCTTACCCCCTACAATGAGCAGTTCTTC.